The TCR beta chain under discussion was sequenced for a study of OX40 agonist ivuxolimab in advanced cancers. Across the study: Participants averaged approximately 65 years of age (range roughly 23 to 85) and were approximately 81% male.

Trimming cost V 0 bases and J 4 bases; bases outside gene matches: 11. This CDR3 is 20 amino acids long. Germline CDR1 reads LGHNA; CDR2 reads YSLEER. Using immunoSEQ multiplex PCR, the repertoire was profiled, and TCRdb retains in-frame clones only, with some absent. This table has 65,000 to 80,000 clones, approximately 90% appearing once. The specimen comprised CD4+ or CD8+ T cells sorted from blood, sampled in a trial of the OX40 agonist ivuxolimab. The chain uses TRBV4-3 and TRBJ2-3; TRBD2 matches at 15 bases. The sequence derives from an adult with an advanced solid tumor such as melanoma, head and neck, liver or kidney cancer. The CDR3 spells CASSQDFIRTSGRAPDTQYF. The DNA of the CDR3 is TGCGCCAGCAGCCAAGATTTTATCCGGACTAGCGGGAGGGCCCCAGATACGCAGTATTTT.